This TCR beta chain was observed in a study of identical twins. CDR1 ENHRY and CDR2 SYGVKD come from the germline V gene. Trimming left V 1 base short and J 1 base short, with 10 bases between. The CDR3 is 15 residues long. This clonotype was detected a few times. Its antigen is unidentified. TCRdb processed the 5' RACE reads anew with MiXCR; each CDR3 protein has one entry. The table includes 1.5 million to 2 million distinct CDR3 sequences, under 35% detected once. Whole-study results and caveats: Fewer insertions marked abundant cord blood beta clonotypes; young adult naive trended weakly, memory not at all.

Sequenced material: cord blood. The sequence derives from a newborn girl in good health. The chain couples TRBV10-3 to TRBJ1-1, with D perhaps TRBD1 (5 bases). This CDR3 is CAISEYGGRNTEAFF. Written as DNA, the CDR3 is TGTGCCATCAGTGAGTATGGGGGACGGAACACTGAAGCTTTCTTT.